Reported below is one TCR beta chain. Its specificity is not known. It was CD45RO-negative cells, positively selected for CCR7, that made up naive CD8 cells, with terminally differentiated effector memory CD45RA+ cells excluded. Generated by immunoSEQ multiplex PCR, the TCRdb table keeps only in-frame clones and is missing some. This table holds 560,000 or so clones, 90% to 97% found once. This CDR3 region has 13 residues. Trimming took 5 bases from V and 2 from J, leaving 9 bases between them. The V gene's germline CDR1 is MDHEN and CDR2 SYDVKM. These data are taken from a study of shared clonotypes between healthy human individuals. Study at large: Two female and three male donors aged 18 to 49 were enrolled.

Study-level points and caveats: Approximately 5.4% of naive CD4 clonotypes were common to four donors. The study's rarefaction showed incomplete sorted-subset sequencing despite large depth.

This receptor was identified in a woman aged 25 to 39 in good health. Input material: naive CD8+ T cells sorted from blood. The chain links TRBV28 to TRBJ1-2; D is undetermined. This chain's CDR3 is CASSVNQNYGYTF. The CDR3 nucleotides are TGTGCCAGCAGTGTCAATCAGAACTATGGCTACACCTTC.